These 6 T cell receptor beta chains were all obtained from the same sample, sequenced in a study of response to subunit inactivated influenza vaccine. A single record per CDR3 protein comes from TCRdb applying MiXCR to the RT-PCR reads. This sample has just under 550,000 distinct CDR3 sequences; roughly 25% occur once, and the top ten carry approximately 2.9%. These data were likewise used in another study, on T cells expressing NK-cell markers. Per that study: The TCR beta cDNA came from 5'RACE template switching with UMIs.

The specimen comprised CD4+ T cells sorted from PBMCs, sampled approximately 12 days after vaccination. These receptors originate from a man in his fifties or sixties who received an inactivated influenza vaccine.

This sequence joins TRBV20-1 and TRBJ1-4, with 8 bases aligning to TRBD1. CDR1 is DFQATT, CDR2 SNEGSKA, per germline (reference sequence). Trimming at V came to 5 bases and at J to 3 bases, leaving 8 bases not matched to a gene. There are 15 residues in the CDR3. CDR3 sequence reads: CSAPPTTGANEKLFF. The CDR3 DNA follows: TGCAGTGCTCCTCCCACGACAGGGGCTAATGAAAAACTGTTTTTT.

This clonotype was detected a few times. V gene TRBV29-1 combines with J gene TRBJ2-5, with 8 bases that match TRBD1. This CDR3 is built from 13 residues. The junction had 5 bases not matched to a gene; V was cut back by 6 bases and J by 2 bases. Germline V lookup: CDR1 SQVTM, CDR2 ANQGSEA. In nucleotides, the CDR3 is TGCAGCGTGCGGGACAGGCTACAAGAGACCCAGTACTTC. The encoded protein is CSVRDRLQETQYF.

The gene calls are TRBV5-1 and TRBJ2-5, with 11 bases identical to TRBD2. Germline loops: CDR1 SGHRS, CDR2 YFSETQ. The CDR3 has 17 residues. V trimming: 3 bases; J trimming: 1 base; junction bases outside the gene matches: 8. The CDR3 region has the DNA TGCGCCAGCAGCTCAGTGCTAGCGGGAGGAACCCAAGAGACCCAGTACTTC. It is translated as CASSSVLAGGTQETQYF.

This clonotype has only one observation. Compared with germline, one end of the junction differs, possibly owing to a read error. The J gene is TRBJ2-7, the V gene TRBV14; 8 nucleotides align to TRBD1. This CDR3 is built from 13 residues. CDR1 and CDR2 (germline): SGHDN, FVKESK. The CDR3 region is CASSQVQGGEQSF. CDR3 DNA: TGTGCCAGCAGCCAAGTACAGGGGGGCGAGCAGTCCTTC. Together with reference TRBV14 and TRBJ2-7, the CDR3 gives the full variable domain: EAGVTQFPSHSVIEKGQTVTLRCDPISGHDNLYWYRRVMGKEIKFLLHFVKESKQDESGMPNNRFLAERTGGTYSTLKVQPAELEDSGVYFCASSQVQGGEQSFGPGTRLTVT.

The chain is built from TRBV11-3 and TRBJ2-3; D is unresolved. The CDR3 consists of 15 residues. Trimming pared 2 bases from V and 3 bases from J, leaving 12 bases between. Germline CDR1 and CDR2: SGHNT and YENEEA. DNA for the CDR3: TGTGCCAGCAGCTTATTTGGGGATGGAACAGATACGCAGTATTTT. This translates into CASSLFGDGTDTQYF. The variable domain in full, completed from reference TRBV11-3 and TRBJ2-3, reads EAGVVQSPRYKIIEKKQPVAFWCNPISGHNTLYWYLQNLGQGPELLIRYENEEAVDDSQLPKDRFSAERLKGVDSTLKIQPAELGDSAVYLCASSLFGDGTDTQYFGPGTRLTVL.

The chain couples TRBV7-8 to TRBJ2-2; D call uncertain. The germline gives CDR1 SGHVS, CDR2 FQNEAQ. Deletions cut 5 bases from V and 6 bases from J, with 10 bases between. CDR3 size: 13 residues. CDR3 amino acids: CASSPIGPGELFF. Here the CDR3 DNA reads TGTGCCAGCAGCCCTATCGGCCCCGGGGAGCTGTTTTTT.